This entry lists 27 T cell receptor beta chains sequenced from one sample in a study of shared clonotypes between healthy human individuals. The method was immunoSEQ multiplex PCR; TCRdb's version includes in-frame clones alone and lacks a portion of them. The sample shows about 520,000 clones, approximately 80% of them seen only once. The source material was PBMCs. These receptors were obtained from a woman between 40 and 55 years old in good health. Some clones in this sample may be carry-over from other donors' samples.

This chain connects TRBV6-1 to TRBJ1-3; D is perhaps TRBD1 (5 bases). Trimming left V 7 bases short and J 0 bases short, with 7 bases between. CDR3 length: 13 amino acids. CDR1 and CDR2 (germline): MNHNS, SASEGT. CDR3 region: CASTGHSGNTIYF. CDR3 DNA: TGTGCCAGCACAGGGCACTCTGGAAACACCATATATTTT.

Remarks on this clone: One end of the junction varies from germline; a read error may be responsible. The same CDR3 is also encoded by other DNA sequences in this sample. CDR3 region: CASSPRQGSYEQYF. Here the CDR3 DNA reads TGTGCCAGCAGCCCAAGACAGGGGAGCTACGAGCAGTATTTC. The rearrangement uses TRBV7-6 and TRBJ2-7; TRBD1 matches 8 bases. The CDR3 has 14 residues. The germline V gene has CDR1 SGHVS and CDR2 FNYEAQ.

The chain joins TRBV5-1 to TRBJ1-2, with D hard to call. In germline, CDR1 is SGHRS, CDR2 YFSETQ. This CDR3 spans 13 amino acids. With 0 bases removed from V and 6 bases from J, the gap between germline ends came to 9 bases. The CDR3 DNA reads as TGCGCCAGCAGCTTGGCTATCGGGGATGGCTACACCTTC. It yields the protein CASSLAIGDGYTF. The full variable domain, with the rest looked up from reference TRBV5-1 and TRBJ1-2, is KAGVTQTPRYLIKTRGQQVTLSCSPISGHRSVSWYQQTPGQGLQFLFEYFSETQRNKGNFPGRFSGRQFSNSRSEMNVSTLELGDSALYLCASSLAIGDGYTFGSGTRLTVV.

In nucleotides, the CDR3 is TGTGCCAGCAGCTCCGTCGGGGATGATACGCAGTATTTT. As protein: CASSSVGDDTQYF. The chain recombines TRBV7-3 with TRBJ2-3, with D possibly TRBD2 on 5 matching bases. The CDR3 is made up of 13 amino acids. Germline loops: CDR1 SGHTA, CDR2 FQGTGA. Trimming removed 4 bases at V and 6 bases at J, with 11 bases between.

This sequence joins TRBV28 and TRBJ2-7, with D tentatively TRBD1 (6 bases). CDR3 length equals 14 residues. Germline-derived CDR1 and CDR2 are MDHEN and SYDVKM. The germline V and J ends were trimmed by 3 bases and 3 bases, with 12 bases remaining between them. CDR3 residues: CASSLGALVYEQYF. As DNA, the CDR3 is TGTGCCAGCAGTTTGGGGGCGCTTGTCTACGAGCAGTACTTC. Full variable domain (outside the CDR3, taken from reference TRBV28 and TRBJ2-7): DVKVTQSSRYLVKRTGEKVFLECVQDMDHENMFWYRQDPGLGLRLIYFSYDVKMKEKGDIPEGYSVSREKKERFSLILESASTNQTSMYLCASSLGALVYEQYFGPGTRLTVT.

The V call is TRBV5-1, the J call TRBJ1-2; D is ambiguous. Germline V gives CDR1 SGHRS, CDR2 YFSETQ. Trimming took off 2 bases at V and 0 bases at J, with 11 bases between the two ends. The CDR3 runs to 15 residues. The CDR3 coding sequence is TGCGCCAGCAGCTTAATGAGTCAGGCTAACTATGGCTACACCTTC. Translation gives CASSLMSQANYGYTF.

This clone was observed a few times. J is TRBJ1-3 and V is TRBV6-6; no clear D. CDR1 and CDR2 from the germline V gene are MNHNY and SVGAGI (reference sequence). This CDR3 spans 13 amino acids. Trimming left V 5 bases short and J 3 bases short, with 8 bases between. CDR3 loop: CASSQGYGNTIYF. For the CDR3, the DNA is TGTGCCAGCAGTCAAGGGTATGGAAACACCATATATTTT.

This clone has a single count. This chain links TRBV9 with TRBJ1-3, with TRBD1 identical over 7 bases. With 0 bases clipped from V and 4 bases from J, the junction kept 10 bases outside the gene matches. Germline CDR1 and CDR2: SGDLS and YYNGEE. This CDR3 contains 17 residues. CDR3 nucleotide sequence: TGTGCCAGCAGCGTAGGAGGGAGAGGGGGCTTCGGAAACACCATATATTTT. Translating it yields CASSVGGRGGFGNTIYF.

The rearrangement joins TRBV27 to TRBJ2-3; 9 bases agree with TRBD2. The CDR3 contains 16 residues. J was trimmed by 0 bases and V by 5 bases; bases with no gene match: 6. CDR1 and CDR2 from the germline V gene are MNHEY and SMNVEV (reference sequence). The CDR3 loop reads CASSVRLAVSTDTQYF. CDR3 in DNA: TGTGCCAGCAGTGTACGACTAGCGGTGAGCACAGATACGCAGTATTTT.

This chain links TRBV28 with TRBJ2-7; TRBD2 might be the D (7 bases). This CDR3 region has 14 residues. The germline V and J ends were trimmed by 5 bases and 6 bases, with 17 bases remaining between them. Germline loops: CDR1 MDHEN, CDR2 SYDVKM. CDR3 sequence reads: CASSTPRGGREQYF. CDR3 DNA sequence: TGTGCCAGCAGTACGCCGAGGGGGGGCCGCGAGCAGTACTTC.

The table lists this clone with a count of one. The rearrangement uses TRBV28 and TRBJ1-5, with D possibly matching TRBD1 (5 bases). From germline, CDR1 is MDHEN and CDR2 SYDVKM. V was cut by 2 bases and J by 4 bases, with 12 bases left in between. The CDR3 consists of 15 residues. For the CDR3, the DNA is TGTGCCAGCAGTTTAGATGGGGGGAGGAATCAGCCCCAGCATTTT. Its protein product is CASSLDGGRNQPQHF.

This clone was seen only a few times. The chain has TRBV11-2 and TRBJ1-2; TRBD1 might be the D (5 bases). The CDR3 runs 14 residues. V lost 5 bases to trimming and J lost 4 bases, with 14 bases between them. Germline CDR1 SGHAT, CDR2 FQNNGV. The CDR3 reads CASSPDSMSYGYTF. In DNA form, the CDR3 reads TGTGCCAGCAGCCCCGACAGTATGAGCTATGGCTACACCTTC.

CDR3 loop: CASSTGWNTGELFF. CDR3 in DNA: TGTGCCAGCAGCACAGGGTGGAACACCGGGGAGCTGTTTTTT. The genes are TRBV7-2 and TRBJ2-2; D may be TRBD1 (6 bases). Germline CDR1 reads SGHTA; CDR2 reads FQGNSA. The V end lost 5 bases, the J end lost 1 base, and 8 bases lay between the germline ends. The length of the CDR3 is 14 residues.

The chain carries TRBV6-6 and TRBJ1-5, with TRBD1 identical over 7 bases. Germline V CDR1 and CDR2: MNHNY, SVGAGI (reference sequence). The V gene end was trimmed by 2 bases and the J gene end by 9 bases; junction bases not matched to a gene: 10. The length of the CDR3 is 15 residues. The DNA for the CDR3 is TGTGCCAGCAGTTACGACAGGGCCTCGATGGGGCCCCAGCATTTT. Its protein is CASSYDRASMGPQHF.

The V and J genes are TRBV28 and TRBJ1-1; D may be TRBD1 (5 bases). Trimming shortened V by 7 bases and J by 0 bases, and 12 bases separated the two germline ends. The CDR3 loop spans 14 amino acids. Germline CDR1 and CDR2: MDHEN and SYDVKM. Here the CDR3 DNA reads TGTGCCAGCATTGTGGGGGTCCTGAACACTGAAGCTTTCTTT. Translated: CASIVGVLNTEAFF.

This clone was counted only a few times. This likely stems from a read error, as it lies one base from a far larger clone. V gene TRBV30 combines with J gene TRBJ1-1; D uncertain. CDR1 GTSNPN and CDR2 SVGIG come from the germline V gene (reference sequence). This CDR3 is built from 11 residues. V was clipped by 1 base and J by 5 bases, with 5 bases between them. The chain's CDR3 is CAWSDMTEAFF. The CDR3, as DNA: TGTGCCTGGAGTGACATGACTGAAGCTTTCTTT.

The chain recombines TRBV10-3 with TRBJ2-3; D is uncertain. Trimming removed 6 bases from V and 1 base from J, with 11 bases in between. Germline loops: CDR1 ENHRY, CDR2 SYGVKD. The CDR3 extends over 14 amino acids. The CDR3 nucleotides are TGTGCCATCAGGTTAGCAGGTGGCACAGATACGCAGTATTTT. Protein product: CAIRLAGGTDTQYF.

The rearrangement joins TRBV2 to TRBJ2-3, with 7 positions matching TRBD2. The V segment lost 7 bases and the J segment 4 bases; nucleotides outside the gene matches: 8. CDR3 size: 14 residues. The germline V gene encodes CDR1 SNHLY and CDR2 FYNNEI. The CDR3 here is CASTKWGGPDTQYF. The DNA for the CDR3 is TGTGCCAGCACCAAATGGGGGGGTCCAGATACGCAGTATTTT.

This chain joins TRBV30 and TRBJ1-5; D not certain. Germline-derived CDR1 and CDR2 are GTSNPN and SVGIG (reference sequence). V was shortened by 5 bases and J by 2 bases, with 10 bases between the two germline ends. This CDR3 is 13 amino acids long. The CDR3 sequence is CAWAPGGNQPQHF. CDR3 DNA: TGTGCCTGGGCCCCCGGAGGCAATCAGCCCCAGCATTTT.

Points on this clone: In the same sample, other DNA sequences code for this CDR3. This chain connects TRBV6-1 to TRBJ1-4; D may be TRBD1 (5 bases). Trimming left V 0 bases short and J 14 bases short, with 10 bases between. Germline V lookup: CDR1 MNHNS, CDR2 SASEGT. The CDR3 length is 12 residues. CDR3 loop: CASSEAVGRLFF. The CDR3 DNA sequence: TGTGCCAGCAGTGAAGCTGTGGGACGGCTGTTTTTT.

The sample holds one count of this clone. This chain uses TRBV4-2 with TRBJ2-3, with 10 bases lining up with TRBD1. The germline CDR1 and CDR2 sequences are LGHNA and YNFKEQ. The CDR3 totals 17 residues. Unmatched junction bases numbered 10, after V lost 2 bases and J lost 5 bases. CDR3 bases: TGTGCCAGCAGCCAACCCCCCGCGGGACAGGGGATAGATACGCAGTATTTT. Its protein product is CASSQPPAGQGIDTQYF.

This clone appeared many times. The V call is TRBV5-1, the J call TRBJ1-1; D is perhaps TRBD1 (6 bases). Per the germline V gene, CDR1 is SGHRS and CDR2 is YFSETQ. Trimming cost V 7 bases and J 1 base, with 20 bases left between them. This CDR3 is 16 amino acids long. Here the CDR3 reads CASGEPVRGKNTEAFF. CDR3 nucleotide sequence: TGCGCCAGCGGCGAACCCGTCAGGGGCAAGAACACTGAAGCTTTCTTT.

This rearrangement joins TRBV7-9 to TRBJ2-7; perhaps D is TRBD1 or TRBD2 (5 bases each). The germline V gene has CDR1 SEHNR and CDR2 FQNEAQ (reference sequence). The CDR3 covers 14 residues. The V and J ends lost 2 bases and 9 bases respectively, with 17 bases between them. CDR3 DNA sequence: TGTGCCAGCAGCTTATCGTCTACCCGGGGCGTGCAGTACTTC. Translation: CASSLSSTRGVQYF.

The rearrangement uses TRBV11-1 and TRBJ2-3; D unclear. Trimming took off 2 bases at V and 6 bases at J, with 15 bases between the two ends. This CDR3 has 15 amino acids. CDR1 is SGHAT, CDR2 FQDESV, per germline (reference sequence). The CDR3 sequence is CASSLQSLGPDTQYF. CDR3 in DNA: TGTGCCAGCAGCTTACAGTCGCTGGGTCCGGATACGCAGTATTTT.

V usage is TRBV7-3 and J usage is TRBJ2-7; TRBD1 matches at 12 bases. The germline CDR1 and CDR2 sequences are SGHTA and FQGTGA. CDR3 size: 15 residues. With V trimmed by 4 bases and J by 6 bases, 7 bases remained unmatched. Written as DNA, the CDR3 is TGTGCCAGCAGCTCGACGGGACAGGGGGCGTCCGAGCAGTACTTC. Translating gives CASSSTGQGASEQYF.

Points on this clone: The same CDR3 is also encoded by other DNA sequences in this sample. The CDR3 reads CASSAGQSYEQYF. Written as DNA, the CDR3 is TGTGCCAGCAGCGCAGGACAGTCCTACGAGCAGTACTTC. The chain uses TRBV5-6 and TRBJ2-7, with D possibly TRBD1 on 6 matching bases. This CDR3 is 13 amino acids long. Trimming pared 4 bases from V and 1 base from J, leaving 9 bases between. Germline CDR1 SGHDT, CDR2 YYEEEE.

The rearrangement links TRBV6-1 to TRBJ2-7; TRBD1 aligns across 10 bases. CDR3 length: 16 amino acids. The germline gives CDR1 MNHNS, CDR2 SASEGT. J was trimmed by 3 bases and V by 1 base; bases with no gene match: 6. This chain's CDR3 is CASSEETGQGGYEQYF. CDR3 coding DNA: TGTGCCAGCAGTGAAGAGACCGGACAGGGGGGCTACGAGCAGTACTTC.